This T cell receptor (beta chain) was recorded in a study of cytomegalovirus exposure and HLA in healthy donors (dated by TCRdb to about 2017). Study-level background: An earlier analysis of roughly 570 of the donors reported about 260 Gb of sequence data and roughly 120 million unique TCR beta sequences obtained from roughly 180 million T cells. An early release that covered fewer than 800 HLA-typed donors contained around 330 gigabases of sequencing data and 65 million to 100 million unique TCR sequences. The genetic ancestry cluster associated with self-reported Caucasian donors included about 84% of the approximately 410 genotyped donors. The study aimed to test whether signatures of past pathogen exposure could be identified by cataloging public T cell receptors. The study used immunosequencing to profile the T cell repertoires of approximately 690 subjects and linked those repertoires to cytomegalovirus serostatus. In addition to the first cohort of around 670 subjects, a separate validation cohort of some 120 different subjects was used. High-throughput TCR immunosequencing, statistical association of individual TCRs with disease status, and machine learning were combined to predict cytomegalovirus infection status. To study patterns of TCR occurrence, a later analysis re-analyzed previously published TCR beta repertoires from several hundred donors and added high-resolution HLA genotyping. Rather than drawing on any new phenotypic data, the later analysis identified candidate immune exposures from TCR beta sequences and the way those sequences occurred across donors. An earlier analysis of about 600 of the donors used high-throughput TCR beta sequencing to judge whether each TCR beta V gene segment behaved as functional or pseudogenic. Donor age, sex, ethnicity and CMV serostatus were compiled alongside the repertoire data. Genome-wide SNP genotypes for about 60% of the roughly 670 donors were used in a later genetic analysis, which treated that subset as a discovery cohort. All discovery cohort repertoires had been generated on a single sequencing platform. Both class I and class II loci were covered by HLA typing, at four-digit resolution. The number of donors typed differed by locus, with about 629-630 for A, B, C, DRB1 and DQB1, roughly 550 for DQA1, approximately 570 for DPA1, and around 430 for DPB1. Roughly 5 DR-DQ haplotypes were handled as single units for association and clustering, since linkage in the cohort was strong. Across some 400 genotyped donors of the cohort, an average of roughly 250,000 unique TCR beta nucleotide sequences per donor were sequenced, and 15% to 20% of those sequences were non-productive. Study-wide findings and limitations: A cluster of highly shared sequence variants was judged likely to be a technical artifact of the sequencing pipeline. In a later genetic analysis, a missense DCLRE1C variant was associated with V-gene and J-gene trimming of TCR beta chains, and the association was replicated in an independent cohort. A further reported finding was that TCR beta sequences accurately predicted the HLA-A and HLA-B alleles for most subjects in the first cohort. Roughly 17 rarely observed V segments, including chromosome 9 orphons, were excluded from the earlier analysis of a few hundred of the donors because counts were too low. When HLA alleles, especially DR and DQ, strongly co-occurred, attributing TCR associations to individual alleles was difficult. In this cohort, only TCR beta chains were sequenced, and detectable features were limited by the absence of alpha or paired-chain data. Because some donors lacked HLA typing at each locus, the association tests relied only on the typed subset. According to a later analysis, parvovirus B19, influenza, CMV and Epstein-Barr virus appeared linked to several top co-occurrence clusters. In a later analysis, the rate of TCR association differed among HLA loci, with DRB1 alleles having the most associated TCRs and HLA-C alleles having the fewest. In a later genetic analysis, fewer N-insertions in productive TCRs were reported among donors in an Asian-associated ancestry cluster than the approximately 630-donor mean. Most TCR sequences were observed very rarely across donors, whereas some public TCRs were present in many individuals. A later analysis found that most CMV-associated TCR beta chains appeared HLA-restricted, with HLA associations seemingly driven largely by CMV exposure. For the cohort, immune exposure information was limited to CMV serostatus. In a later analysis, some 18,000 TCR beta sequences were associated with specific HLA alleles at a false discovery rate of 0.05. In the study, about 150 TCR beta chains were listed as associated with cytomegalovirus. The classifier was reported to diagnose cytomegalovirus status with high specificity and sensitivity in both the original cohort and the validation cohort. Compared with equally common non-associated chains, HLA-associated TCR beta chains in a later analysis were more clonally expanded and had lower generation probabilities. Some IMGT-functional V segments, including TRBV6-2 and TRBV6-3, could not be told apart with the 87-base-pair reads, so those segments were excluded. Linkage disequilibrium might explain the correlated functional status among segregating V segments, but an unknown experimental factor could not be ruled out. It was suggested by the authors that the approach could potentially be generalized to other disease states and immunological phenotypes. In an earlier analysis of more than 500 of the donors, most TCR beta V segments appeared in productive rearrangements about 87% or about 30% of the time, broadly matching IMGT annotations. Presence/absence analyses assumed roughly uniform sequencing depth across donors, an assumption that may not hold. In vitro tests confirmed that a few of the cytomegalovirus-associated TCR beta chains recognize cytomegalovirus antigens.

Points on this clone: The target of this receptor is not known. A junction end diverges from the germline sequence, so it may reflect a read error.

Spanning cysteine to phenylalanine, the CDR3 consists of 15 amino acids. The CDR3 DNA has 45 bases and is translated from base 1. The germline V gene encodes CDR1 ENHRY and CDR2 SYGVKD. Library generation was performed with the immunoSEQ multiplex PCR assay. A mixture of 60 forward primers for TCR Vbeta segments and 13 reverse primers for TCR Jbeta segments was used in the multiplex PCR. A multiplex PCR assay on genomic DNA amplified the CDR3 region of rearranged TCR beta genes. The Illumina HiSeq System was used to sequence the amplified TCR beta libraries as 87-base-pair reads. In the paper's pipeline: In a later analysis, some 80 million unique TCR beta chains were counted across the roughly 670 repertoires, and roughly 10 million of these chains were shared by at least two donors. Raw reads were error-corrected and collapsed into unique sequences by a nearest-neighbor algorithm in which closely related sequences were merged to remove PCR and sequencing errors. V, D and J gene segments were assigned by aligning CDR3 sequences to IMGT reference sequences. Each retained sequence needed at least a six-nucleotide match to both a V gene segment and a J gene segment. A rearrangement counted as productive if the CDR3 had no stop codons and remained in frame with V and J, and every other rearrangement counted as non-productive. Following IMGT convention, CDR3 was defined as the stretch from the second conserved V-encoded cysteine to the conserved J-encoded phenylalanine. Sequences without an unambiguous match to a single V gene segment were excluded from the earlier analysis of approximately 560 of the donors. In an earlier analysis of roughly 600 of the donors, a V segment was called functional when productive rearrangements were above 56.7%, and segregating when the standard deviation between donors exceeded 5%. A statistical classification framework was built to diagnose cytomegalovirus status from the catalog of TCR beta chain sequences. In a later analysis, TCR nucleotide sequences were compared against IMGT/GENE-DB human TR gene sequences so that V and J genes could be assigned. In a later analysis, CDR3 sequences and most-parsimonious VDJ recombination scenarios were assigned using the TCRdist pipeline. In a later analysis, each TCR beta chain was defined by its CDR3 amino acid sequence together with its V-gene family, and reads lacking a unique V-gene family were excluded. A later analysis removed nearly 600 highly shared, low-generation-probability nucleotide sequences to deal with suspected cross-contamination and a sequencing artifact. In a later analysis, a clonal expansion index was calculated for each public chain from normalized within-repertoire ranks of inferred template counts. In a later analysis, generation probabilities were computed using a VDJ recombination model fitted to out-of-frame rearrangements, and the results were checked against IGoR. In a later analysis, TCR-TCR, TCR-HLA and TCR-CMV co-occurrence was scored with hypergeometric tests, and a repertoire-size bias correction was applied to TCR pairs. To estimate false discovery rates, a later analysis permuted the HLA or CMV assignments 20 times. In a later analysis, co-occurring TCRs were grouped with DBSCAN, and TCRdist sequence similarity was added when clustering was performed within HLA-allele-positive subsets. For co-occurrence clustering, repertoires with fewer than 30,000 or more than 120,000 public chains were excluded, along with 5 or 6 repertoires with anomalous nucleotide sharing. TCRdb took this table from immuneACCESS and kept in-frame rearrangements with V and J called. Such tables lack part of the clones; where checked against another copy, unresolved V genes explain under half of the gap, and the rest is unexplained. V and J calls and clone size are given by that table; D and trimming were obtained from the DNA. A total of approximately 78,000 clones appear in this sample, around 70% of them only once. The ten largest clones take up 20% to 25% of the sample.

The cohort was made up of about 670 healthy bone marrow donors. All cohort members were sampled while nominally healthy, although unrecorded immune exposures were likely present. The donor was CMV seropositive and belonged to the group of 250 to 300 seropositive cohort members. Each donor provided a peripheral blood sample, and peripheral blood mononuclear cells were used for TCR beta sequencing. The Qiagen DNeasy Blood Extraction Kit was used to extract genomic DNA from the blood cell samples. The source of this sequence is a man aged 35 to 55 in good health and CMV-seropositive. Recombination connected TRBV10-3 to TRBJ2-2, and 11 junctional nucleotides match TRBD2. The material sequenced was PBMCs. The bases are TGTGCCACCAGTGTAGGGACTAGCGGCGCCGGGGAGCTGTTTTTT. It translates as CATSVGTSGAGELFF.